A single sample gave rise to the 22 T cell receptor beta chains below, sequenced in a study of metastatic and nonmetastatic thyroid tumors. TCRdb reanalyzed the PCR reads with MiXCR. The sample lists around 15,000 clones; about 13% were seen once. Until they underwent thyroid surgery, no patient had received any treatment. Material for sequencing was blood. These receptors all stem from a female donor with papillary thyroid cancer or a benign thyroid nodule (not recorded which). Some clones in this sample may be carry-over from other donors' samples.

This clone has ten or more counts. Written as DNA, the CDR3 is TGTGCCAGCAGTTTAGCGGGACACCTGTTTTTT. Its translation is CASSLAGHLFF. The genes are TRBV12-3 or TRBV12-4 and TRBJ1-4, with D perhaps matching TRBD1 (6 bases). Trimming stripped 0 bases from V and 14 bases from J, with 7 bases between. CDR3 length: 11 amino acids.

The chain carries TRBV12-3 or TRBV12-4 and TRBJ2-1; 12 positions match TRBD2. This CDR3 spans 14 amino acids. Trimming at V came to 5 bases and at J to 8 bases, leaving 4 bases not matched to a gene. The CDR3: CASSATSGGYEQFF. In nucleotides, the CDR3 is TGTGCCAGCAGTGCGACTAGCGGGGGCTATGAGCAGTTCTTC.

Many counts were recorded for this clone. The chain combines TRBV19 with TRBJ2-5; D gene ambiguous. The germline V gene has CDR1 LNHDA and CDR2 SQIVND (reference sequence). The CDR3 spans 12 residues. Trimming shortened V by 4 bases and J by 7 bases, and 10 bases separated the two germline ends. This CDR3 is CASSTTYGTQYF. CDR3 nucleotides: TGTGCCAGTAGTACTACATATGGGACCCAGTACTTC.

A word on this clone: An end of the junction does not agree with germline; a read error may underlie this. The chain uses TRBV12-3 or TRBV12-4 and TRBJ1-1; 7 nucleotides agree with TRBD1. The CDR3 is 12 amino acids. The CDR3 coding sequence is TGTGACAGCAGTCTTCAACAGGGGTGGCCTTTCTTT. Amino acids: CDSSLQQGWPFF.

Many counts were recorded for this clone. A much larger clone sits a single nucleotide away, making a read error possible. This rearrangement joins TRBV20-1 to TRBJ1-5; D not resolved. Germline V CDR1 and CDR2: DFQATT, SNEGSKA (reference sequence). The CDR3 consists of 15 residues. CDR3 nucleotide sequence: TGCGGTGCTAGAGATGGCCAGACGGTAGATCAGCCCCAGCATTTT. As protein: CGARDGQTVDQPQHF.

This clone was recorded at least ten times. The J gene is TRBJ1-2, the V gene TRBV3-1; 10 bases match TRBD1. The ends lost 2 bases at V and 8 bases at J; junction bases unmatched: 5. Per the germline V gene, CDR1 is LGHDT and CDR2 is YNNKEL (reference sequence). CDR3 length: 14 residues. CDR3 sequence (DNA): TGTGCCAGCAGCCAACGGGACAGGGGCGGCGGCTACACCTTC. Its protein is CASSQRDRGGGYTF. Based on the CDR3 plus reference TRBV3-1 and TRBJ1-2, the full variable domain is DTAVSQTPKYLVTQMGNDKSIKCEQNLGHDTMYWYKQDSKKFLKIMFSYNNKELIINETVPNRFSPKSPDKAHLNLHINSLELGDSAVYFCASSQRDRGGGYTFGSGTRLTVV.

This clone was recorded at least ten times. The chain has TRBV30 and TRBJ1-2, with TRBD1 matching 7 bases. V shed 1 base, J shed 7 bases, and the junction held 9 bases outside the gene matches. Germline loops: CDR1 GTSNPN, CDR2 SVGIG (reference sequence). There are 14 residues in the CDR3. In DNA, the CDR3 is TGTGCCTGGAGTGCGACAGGGTGGTACTCTGGCTACACCTTC. Translated: CAWSATGWYSGYTF.

This clone was seen many times. The chain is built from TRBV20-1 and TRBJ1-1, with D unresolved. Germline V CDR1 and CDR2: DFQATT, SNEGSKA (reference sequence). This CDR3 region has 11 residues. The ends were cut back, 4 bases at V and 1 base at J, with 4 bases in the middle. The CDR3 nucleotides are TGCAGTGCTAAGCGGAACACTGAAGCTTTCTTT. Translation: CSAKRNTEAFF.

In this sample, this clone turned up a few times. Other DNA sequences in this specimen translate into the identical CDR3. This rearrangement joins TRBV10-2 to TRBJ2-3; D is unresolved. V was trimmed by 3 bases and J by 7 bases, leaving 17 bases between them. In germline, CDR1 is WSHSY, CDR2 SAAADI. This CDR3 has 15 amino acids. CDR3 nucleotides: TGCGCCAGCAGTGAAAGTAGTGGTGCAGTGCATACGCAGTATTTT. This encodes CASSESSGAVHTQYF.

This clone was found a few times. It may be a read error: a sequence one base away is much more abundant. The rearrangement uses TRBV29-1 and TRBJ2-7; no clear D. CDR3 length: 12 amino acids. Trimming took 3 bases from V and 12 from J, leaving 18 bases between them. Germline V gene lookup returns CDR1 SQVTM and CDR2 ANQGSEA. The CDR3: CSVESWKLERYF. The CDR3 nucleotides read TGCAGCGTTGAGTCCTGGAAACTCGAAAGGTACTTC.

In this sample, this clone turned up once. V gene TRBV11-2 combines with J gene TRBJ1-5; D gene unclear. This CDR3 has 19 amino acids. V lost 2 bases, J lost 0 bases, and 20 bases lay in between. Per germline, CDR1 SGHAT and CDR2 FQNNGV. CDR3 DNA: TGTGCCAGCAGCTTATCTGGTATTGCAGGTGTCAATAGCAATCAGCCCCAGCATTTT. Translated, it gives CASSLSGIAGVNSNQPQHF.

This clone has at least ten counts. The CDR3 DNA follows: TGTGCCAGCAGCCTAATCCAGGGTTACGAGCAGTACTTC. Residues: CASSLIQGYEQYF. The chain joins TRBV7-9 to TRBJ2-7, with D perhaps matching TRBD1 (5 bases). In germline, CDR1 is SEHNR, CDR2 FQNEAQ (reference sequence). This CDR3 has 13 residues. V was pared by 5 bases and J by 4 bases, with 12 bases between.

The chain couples TRBV4-2 to TRBJ2-5, with D possibly TRBD2 on 6 matching bases. The V and J ends lost 1 base and 5 bases respectively, with 11 bases between them. The CDR3 extends over 14 amino acids. CDR1 is LGHNA, CDR2 YNFKEQ, per germline. CDR3 protein: CASSQGQRVETQYF. The CDR3 bases are TGTGCCAGCAGCCAAGGACAGCGGGTTGAGACCCAGTACTTC.

The gene calls are TRBV6-1 and TRBJ2-7, with D unclear. The germline V and J ends were trimmed by 1 base and 1 base, with 8 bases remaining between them. The CDR3 spans 14 residues. The germline CDR1 and CDR2 sequences are MNHNS and SASEGT. For the CDR3, the DNA is TGTGCCAGCAGTGAAGTGGTCCAGTCCTACGAGCAGTACTTC. Translation: CASSEVVQSYEQYF.

Many counts were recorded for this clone. In DNA form, the CDR3 reads TGTGCCAGCAGCTTTAGTCGTTTGGGCCGCGAGCAGTACTTC. Encoded protein: CASSFSRLGREQYF. This chain connects TRBV7-8 to TRBJ2-7; D call uncertain. Looked up from germline, CDR1 is SGHVS and CDR2 is FQNEAQ. The length of the CDR3 is 14 residues. Trimming pared 3 bases from V and 6 bases from J, leaving 15 bases between.

CDR3 nucleotides: TGTGCCAGCAGCCTCCTGGCACGGGGTCGGCTCGGCAATCAGCCCCAGCATTTT. Translating gives CASSLLARGRLGNQPQHF. The rearrangement uses TRBV28 and TRBJ1-5; the D is unclear. V lost 6 bases and J 2 bases, leaving 23 bases between the germline ends. This CDR3 has 18 residues. Germline V gene data show CDR1 as MDHEN and CDR2 as SYDVKM.

This clone has a count of ten or more. Possible read error: a much larger clone is one base away. The V call is TRBV27, the J call TRBJ1-5; perhaps TRBD1 as D (5 bases). The CDR3 length is 12 residues. Per the germline V gene, CDR1 is MNHEY and CDR2 is SMNVEV (reference sequence). The CDR3 nucleotides are TGTGTCAGCAGTTTCAGGGATCAGCCCCAGCATTTT. Translated, it gives CVSSFRDQPQHF.

This clone came up a few times. A read error is likely, as this CDR3 ends without the conserved phenylalanine or tryptophan. The chain links TRBV6-2 or TRBV6-3 to TRBJ1-1, with no clear D. Germline CDR1 is MNHEY and CDR2 is SVGEGT. V was pared by 7 bases and J by 1 base, with 13 bases between. The CDR3 length is 14 residues. CDR3 bases: TGTGCCAGCATTCCTCCACATGGGAACACTGAAGCTTTCCTT. Its translation: CASIPPHGNTEAFL.

With respect to this clone: Other DNA sequences in this sample translate to the same CDR3. The chain has TRBV7-1 and TRBJ2-6; D is uncertain. TRBV7-1 is recorded as an ORF, its role being uncertain. Trimming shortened V by 2 bases and J by 3 bases, and 23 bases separated the two germline ends. The CDR3 runs to 20 residues. As DNA, the CDR3 is TGTGCCAGCAGCTCACGCTTTGAGCCAGGTGGCACGGGTGGGGCCAACGTCCTGACTTTC. This encodes CASSSRFEPGGTGGANVLTF.

This clone was recorded many times. The CDR3 DNA follows: TGTGCCAGCAGCTTGTTCGAGACCCAGTACTTC. This gives the protein CASSLFETQYF. The chain has TRBV11-2 and TRBJ2-5; D call uncertain. Deletions cut 3 bases from V and 5 bases from J, with 4 bases between. This CDR3 comprises 11 residues. From germline, CDR1 is SGHAT and CDR2 FQNNGV.

By sample share, this clone is medium-sized. Within the sample, other DNA sequences also encode this same CDR3. The chain is built from TRBV24-1 and TRBJ1-1; possibly TRBD1 for D (5 bases). CDR3 size: 15 residues. Germline CDR1 KGHDR, CDR2 SFDVKD. The V end was cut by 2 bases, the J end by 1 base, with 10 bases between. CDR3 loop: CATSDSGGGNTEAFF. For the CDR3, the DNA is TGTGCCACCAGTGATTCGGGGGGAGGGAACACTGAAGCTTTCTTT.

This clone came up many times. With a much larger clone just one base away, this may be a read error. CDR3 sequence (DNA): TGCAGTGAGACTAGCGGAGACGTCAATGGGCAGTTCTTC. It specifies CSETSGDVNGQFF. The chain links TRBV20-1 to TRBJ2-1; 9 positions agree with TRBD2. CDR1 is DFQATT, CDR2 SNEGSKA, per germline (reference sequence). This CDR3 has 13 amino acids.